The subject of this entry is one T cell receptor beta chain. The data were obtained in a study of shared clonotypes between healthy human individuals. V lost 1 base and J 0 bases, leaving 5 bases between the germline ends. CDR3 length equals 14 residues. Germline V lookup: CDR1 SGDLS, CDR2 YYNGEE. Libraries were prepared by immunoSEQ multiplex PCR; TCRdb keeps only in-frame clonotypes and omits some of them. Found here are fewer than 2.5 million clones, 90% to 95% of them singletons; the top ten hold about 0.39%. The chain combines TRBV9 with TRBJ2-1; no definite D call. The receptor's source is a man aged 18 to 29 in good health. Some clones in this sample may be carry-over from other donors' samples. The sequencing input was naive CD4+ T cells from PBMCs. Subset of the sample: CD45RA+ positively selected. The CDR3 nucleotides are TGTGCCAGCAGCGTATGGGACTCCTACAATGAGCAGTTCTTC. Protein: CASSVWDSYNEQFF.